One and the same sample provided the 21 T cell receptor beta chains below, sequenced in a study of shared clonotypes between healthy human individuals. Sequenced by immunoSEQ multiplex PCR; TCRdb stores in-frame clones only, minus some. This table holds about half a million clones, 79% found once. The specimen was PBMCs. All receptors come from a woman between 40 and 50 years old in good health. Some clones in this sample may be carry-over from other donors' samples.

The CDR3 DNA reads TGTGCCAGCAGCTTAAGGGCAGGCATCCCCTACGAGCAGTACTTC. Translating it yields CASSLRAGIPYEQYF. The rearrangement uses TRBV7-2 and TRBJ2-7; the D is unclear. V was cut by 2 bases and J by 2 bases, with 13 bases left in between. The CDR3 spans 15 residues. Germline lookup yields CDR1 SGHTA and CDR2 FQGNSA.

The rearrangement joins TRBV29-1 to TRBJ2-2, with TRBD2 matching over 16 bases. Per germline, CDR1 SQVTM and CDR2 ANQGSEA. Losses at the gene ends were 4 bases for V and 5 bases for J; bases not matched to a gene: 7. CDR3 length equals 17 residues. The CDR3 nucleotides are TGCAGCGTTGCGGGACTAGCGGGAGGGCCGGGAACCGGGGAGCTGTTTTTT. It yields the protein CSVAGLAGGPGTGELFF.

The chain recombines TRBV6-1 with TRBJ1-2, with a weak D call TRBD1 (6 bases). The germline V gene has CDR1 MNHNS and CDR2 SASEGT. Trimming took 4 bases from V and 8 from J, leaving 14 bases between them. The CDR3 extends over 13 amino acids. The CDR3 region has the DNA TGTGCCAGCAGTGTGTCAGGGGCGCGCGGCTACACCTTC. Translation gives CASSVSGARGYTF.

The rearrangement uses TRBV19 and TRBJ2-1; a possible D gene is TRBD2 (6 bases). Germline CDR1 LNHDA, CDR2 SQIVND (reference sequence). CDR3 size: 21 residues. The ends were cut back, 4 bases at V and 7 bases at J, with 35 bases in the middle. For the CDR3, the DNA is TGTGCCAGTAGTACCCCCCCACTAGCACTGTTCACTCCTACATTGGGGAATGAGCAGTTCTTC. Its protein is CASSTPPLALFTPTLGNEQFF.

This chain uses TRBV12-5 with TRBJ2-1, with 7 positions matching TRBD2. The V and J ends lost 6 bases and 0 bases, in that order; junction bases with no gene match: 2. The CDR3 consists of 14 residues. In germline, CDR1 is LGHNT, CDR2 FRNRAP. DNA of the CDR3: TGTGCTAGTGGGGGCGGGAGCTCCTACAATGAGCAGTTCTTC. This gives the protein CASGGGSSYNEQFF.

This clone was observed once. The chain combines TRBV9 with TRBJ2-1, with TRBD2 matching 8 bases. This CDR3 region has 15 residues. The germline gives CDR1 SGDLS, CDR2 YYNGEE. V shed 0 bases, J shed 2 bases, and the junction held 1 base outside the gene matches. The CDR3 DNA follows: TGTGCCAGCAGCGTAGACGGGAGGGCCTACAATGAGCAGTTCTTC. It is translated as CASSVDGRAYNEQFF.

The chain couples TRBV19 to TRBJ2-5; 8 nucleotides line up with TRBD1. The germline gives CDR1 LNHDA, CDR2 SQIVND (reference sequence). The junction had 7 bases not matched to a gene; V was cut back by 5 bases and J by 5 bases. This CDR3 comprises 14 residues. CDR3 sequence reads: CASSPTGARETQYF. CDR3 coding DNA: TGTGCCAGTAGTCCGACAGGGGCTCGGGAGACCCAGTACTTC.

The chain uses TRBV28 and TRBJ2-4, with 11 bases that match TRBD2. The V segment lost 11 bases and the J segment 12 bases; nucleotides outside the gene matches: 18. Germline V gene lookup returns CDR1 MDHEN and CDR2 SYDVKM. The CDR3 loop spans 15 amino acids. CDR3 in DNA: TGTGCCGCGTCAGACCCCGGGACTAGCGGAATTTATCAGTACTTC. This gives the protein CAASDPGTSGIYQYF. Complete variable domain (other parts from reference TRBV28 and TRBJ2-4): DVKVTQSSRYLVKRTGEKVFLECVQDMDHENMFWYRQDPGLGLRLIYFSYDVKMKEKGDIPEGYSVSREKKERFSLILESASTNQTSMYLCAASDPGTSGIYQYFGAGTRLSVL.

This sequence joins TRBV7-9 and TRBJ2-1; D is perhaps TRBD2 (5 bases). CDR1 and CDR2 from the germline V gene are SEHNR and FQNEAQ (reference sequence). V shed 3 bases and J shed 9 bases, with 12 bases lying between them. The CDR3 contains 13 residues. CDR3 region: CASSLEAGSEQFF. CDR3 DNA: TGTGCCAGCAGCTTGGAGGCGGGTAGTGAGCAGTTCTTC.

Worth noting for this clone: Different DNA sequences within this sample yield the same CDR3. This chain joins TRBV28 and TRBJ2-7; D gene ambiguous. The V end lost 6 bases, the J end lost 2 bases, and 8 bases lay between the germline ends. The CDR3 is made up of 12 amino acids. The germline CDR1 and CDR2 sequences are MDHEN and SYDVKM. The DNA for the CDR3 is TGTGCCAGCAGCCGCGGAACCTACGAGCAGTACTTC. This translates into CASSRGTYEQYF.

J is TRBJ2-1 and V is TRBV7-2; 8 positions match TRBD2. CDR1 is SGHTA and CDR2 is FQGNSA in the germline V gene. V gave up 5 bases and J gave up 8 bases; unmatched junction bases: 8. CDR3 length: 14 residues. CDR3 DNA sequence: TGTGCCAGCAGCCCGGGACTAGGGTTCTATGAGCAGTTCTTC. It codes for CASSPGLGFYEQFF.

The chain links TRBV10-2 to TRBJ1-5; D not resolved. Germline V CDR1 and CDR2: WSHSY, SAAADI. V lost 6 bases to trimming and J lost 5 bases, with 14 bases between them. This CDR3 is 14 amino acids long. This CDR3 reads CASRWGDSDQPQHF. The CDR3 bases are TGCGCCAGCAGGTGGGGTGATTCAGATCAGCCCCAGCATTTT.

The J gene is TRBJ1-3, the V gene TRBV7-2; unclear D gene. CDR3 size: 14 residues. The germline V gene encodes CDR1 SGHTA and CDR2 FQGNSA. V lost 5 bases to trimming and J lost 0 bases, with 8 bases between them. The CDR3 loop reads CASSNRGSGNTIYF. The DNA of the CDR3 is TGTGCCAGCAGCAACCGGGGCTCTGGAAACACCATATATTTT.

The chain joins TRBV2 to TRBJ1-5; TRBD1 matches at 10 bases. Germline CDR1 and CDR2: SNHLY and FYNNEI. V lost 5 bases and J lost 1; bases outside the gene matches: 2. There are 15 residues in the CDR3. The CDR3 nucleotides are TGTGCCAGCAGTCGGACAGGGGGAAGCAATCAGCCCCAGCATTTT. The encoded protein is CASSRTGGSNQPQHF.

This clone was recorded once. The chain uses TRBV9 and TRBJ2-2; 7 positions agree with TRBD1. There are 16 residues in the CDR3. V shed 0 bases, J shed 2 bases, and the junction held 4 bases outside the gene matches. Per germline, CDR1 SGDLS and CDR2 YYNGEE. Here the CDR3 reads CASSVGDSQNTGELFF. CDR3 bases: TGTGCCAGCAGCGTAGGGGACAGCCAAAACACCGGGGAGCTGTTTTTT.

The chain combines TRBV5-1 with TRBJ2-3; either TRBD1 or TRBD2 may fit D (5 bases each). Looked up from germline, CDR1 is SGHRS and CDR2 is YFSETQ. V was clipped by 2 bases and J by 2 bases, with 9 bases between them. This CDR3 is 14 amino acids long. The CDR3 sequence is CASSFRDLTDTQYF. The CDR3 nucleotides read TGCGCCAGCAGCTTCAGGGACCTCACAGATACGCAGTATTTT.

The genes are TRBV5-1 and TRBJ2-5; 8 bases are a match to TRBD2. The germline V gene encodes CDR1 SGHRS and CDR2 YFSETQ. The CDR3 sequence is 13 residues long. V lost 5 bases and J lost 5; bases outside the gene matches: 5. CDR3 sequence reads: CASRAGALETQYF. As DNA, the CDR3 is TGCGCCAGCAGAGCGGGAGCTCTGGAGACCCAGTACTTC.

The chain is built from TRBV7-9 and TRBJ1-1; 9 bases agree with TRBD1. V lost 5 bases, J lost 0 bases, and 10 bases stayed unmatched. CDR1 is SEHNR, CDR2 FQNEAQ, per germline (reference sequence). The CDR3 is 17 residues long. CDR3 DNA sequence: TGTGCCAGCAGCCCGGGACAGGGTGGGGGTATGAACACTGAAGCTTTCTTT. It encodes CASSPGQGGGMNTEAFF. Variable domain in full (rest from reference TRBV7-9 and TRBJ1-1): DTGVSQNPRHKITKRGQNVTFRCDPISEHNRLYWYRQTLGQGPEFLTYFQNEAQLEKSRLLSDRFSAERPKGSFSTLEIQRTEQGDSAMYLCASSPGQGGGMNTEAFFGQGTRLTVV.

This clone was recorded once. V usage is TRBV28 and J usage is TRBJ1-1; a weak D match, TRBD1 (6 bases). Germline V gene sequence: CDR1 MDHEN, CDR2 SYDVKM. This CDR3 is 15 amino acids long. Trimming took 4 bases from V and 4 from J, leaving 16 bases between them. The CDR3 spells CASSSNRAGGTEAFF. DNA for the CDR3: TGTGCCAGCAGTTCAAACAGGGCCGGGGGCACTGAAGCTTTCTTT.

This sequence joins TRBV7-2 and TRBJ2-1, with 9 bases matching TRBD2. The J segment lost 4 bases and the V segment lost 1 base, leaving 2 bases of the junction unmatched. The CDR3 is 15 residues long. Germline CDR1 and CDR2: SGHTA and FQGNSA. CDR3 sequence: CASSLVAGEYNEQFF. CDR3 bases: TGTGCCAGCAGCTTAGTAGCGGGAGAATACAATGAGCAGTTCTTC. The whole variable domain, remainder taken from reference TRBV7-2 and TRBJ2-1, is GAGVSQSPSNKVTEKGKDVELRCDPISGHTALYWYRQSLGQGLEFLIYFQGNSAPDKSGLPSDRFSAERTGGSVSTLTIQRTQQEDSAVYLCASSLVAGEYNEQFFGPGTRLTVL.

The gene calls are TRBV4-1 and TRBJ2-3, with D perhaps given as TRBD1 or TRBD2 (5 bases each). Germline values: CDR1 MGHRA, CDR2 YSYEKL. The CDR3 has 15 residues. Trimming pared 4 bases from V and 0 bases from J, leaving 11 bases between. CDR3: CASSPRDASTDTQYF. CDR3 DNA sequence: TGCGCCAGCAGCCCCCGGGACGCTAGCACAGATACGCAGTATTTT.